This T cell receptor beta chain was identified during a study of monozygotic twins with inflammatory bowel disease. Study results and limitations: No difference in repertoire similarity was seen between concordant and discordant twins, possibly because power was limited. Fewer clonotypes were shared with others by IBD patients than by healthy twins, especially with disease activity.

Concerning this clonotype itself: Its antigen is unknown.

Using the 5' RACE reads, TCRdb records one entry per CDR3 protein without DNA. The sample has tens of thousands of distinct CDR3 sequences; the top ten hold about 7.4%. The germline CDR1 and CDR2 sequences are DFQATT and SNEGSKA (reference sequence). This CDR3 contains 15 residues. V is TRBV20-1 and J is TRBJ2-3; the D call from TCRdb, TRBD1, cannot be confirmed without DNA. The TCR sequence derives from a human donor with ulcerative colitis or Crohn's disease, or a healthy co-twin of an affected twin (not recorded which). Source material: blood. The CDR3 sequence: CSATEGLKGAVAQYF.